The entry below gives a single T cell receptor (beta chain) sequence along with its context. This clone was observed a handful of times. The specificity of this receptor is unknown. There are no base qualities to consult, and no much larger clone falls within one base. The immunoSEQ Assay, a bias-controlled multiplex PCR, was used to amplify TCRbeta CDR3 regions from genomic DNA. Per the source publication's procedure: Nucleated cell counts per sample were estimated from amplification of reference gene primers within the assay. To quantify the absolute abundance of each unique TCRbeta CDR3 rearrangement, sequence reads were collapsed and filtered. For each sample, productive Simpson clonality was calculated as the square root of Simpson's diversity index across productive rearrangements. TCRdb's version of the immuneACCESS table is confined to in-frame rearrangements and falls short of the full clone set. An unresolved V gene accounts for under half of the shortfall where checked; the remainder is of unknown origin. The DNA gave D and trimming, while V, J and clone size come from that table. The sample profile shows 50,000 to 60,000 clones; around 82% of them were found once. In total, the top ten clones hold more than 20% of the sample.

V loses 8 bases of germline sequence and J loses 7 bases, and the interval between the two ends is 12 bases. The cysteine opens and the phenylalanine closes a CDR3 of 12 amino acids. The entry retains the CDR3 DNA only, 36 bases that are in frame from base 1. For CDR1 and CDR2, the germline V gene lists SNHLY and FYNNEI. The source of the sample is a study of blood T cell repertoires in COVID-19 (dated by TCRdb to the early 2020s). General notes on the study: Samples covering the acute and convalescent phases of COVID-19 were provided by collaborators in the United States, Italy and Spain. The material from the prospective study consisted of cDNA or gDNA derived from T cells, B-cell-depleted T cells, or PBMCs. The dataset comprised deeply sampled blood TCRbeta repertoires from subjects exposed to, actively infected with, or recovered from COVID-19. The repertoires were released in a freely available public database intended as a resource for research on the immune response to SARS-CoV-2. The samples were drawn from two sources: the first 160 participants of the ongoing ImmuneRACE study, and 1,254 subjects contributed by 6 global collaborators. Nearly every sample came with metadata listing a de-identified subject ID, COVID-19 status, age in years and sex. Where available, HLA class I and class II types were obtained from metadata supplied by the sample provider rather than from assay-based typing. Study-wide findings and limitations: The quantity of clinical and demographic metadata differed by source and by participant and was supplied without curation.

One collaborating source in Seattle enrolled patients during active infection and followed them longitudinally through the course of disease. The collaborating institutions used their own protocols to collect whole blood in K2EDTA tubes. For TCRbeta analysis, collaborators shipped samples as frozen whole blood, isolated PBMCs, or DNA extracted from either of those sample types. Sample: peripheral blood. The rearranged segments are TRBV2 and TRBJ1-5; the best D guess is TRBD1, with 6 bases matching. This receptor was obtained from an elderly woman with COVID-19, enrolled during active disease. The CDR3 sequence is CASSRGGQPQHF. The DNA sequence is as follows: TGTGCCAGCTCTCGGGGGGGCCAGCCCCAGCATTTT.